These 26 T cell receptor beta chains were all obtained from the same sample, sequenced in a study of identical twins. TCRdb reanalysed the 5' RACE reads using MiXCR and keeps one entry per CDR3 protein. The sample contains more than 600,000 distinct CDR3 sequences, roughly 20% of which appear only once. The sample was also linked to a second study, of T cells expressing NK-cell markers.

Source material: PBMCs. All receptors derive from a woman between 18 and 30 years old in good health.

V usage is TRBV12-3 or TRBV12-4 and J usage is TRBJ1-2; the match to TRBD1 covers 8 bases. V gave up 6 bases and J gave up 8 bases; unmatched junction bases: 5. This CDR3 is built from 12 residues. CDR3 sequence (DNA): TGTGCCAGCAGGACAGGGGCGGGAGGCTACACCTTC. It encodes CASRTGAGGYTF.

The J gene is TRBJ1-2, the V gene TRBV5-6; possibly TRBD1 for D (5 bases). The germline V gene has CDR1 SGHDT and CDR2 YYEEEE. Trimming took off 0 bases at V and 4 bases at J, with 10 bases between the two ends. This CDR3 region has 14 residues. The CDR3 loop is CASSLGGRSYGYTF. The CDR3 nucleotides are TGTGCCAGCAGCTTGGGGGGACGGAGCTATGGCTACACCTTC. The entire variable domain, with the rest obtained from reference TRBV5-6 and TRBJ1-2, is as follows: DAGVTQSPTHLIKTRGQQVTLRCSPKSGHDTVSWYQQALGQGPQFIFQYYEEEERQRGNFPDRFSGHQFPNYSSELNVNALLLGDSALYLCASSLGGRSYGYTFGSGTRLTVV.

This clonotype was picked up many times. The CDR3 coding sequence is TGTGCCAGCTCACCACCGGGCAATCAGCCCCAGCATTTT. Protein: CASSPPGNQPQHF. This chain links TRBV18 with TRBJ1-5; no clear D. Germline V gives CDR1 KGHSH, CDR2 LQKENI. The V gene lost 0 bases and the J gene lost 2 bases, with 2 bases spanning the gap. This CDR3 comprises 13 residues.

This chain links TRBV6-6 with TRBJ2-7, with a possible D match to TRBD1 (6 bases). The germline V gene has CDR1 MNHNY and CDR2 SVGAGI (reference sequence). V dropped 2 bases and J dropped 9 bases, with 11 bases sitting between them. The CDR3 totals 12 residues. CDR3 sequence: CASSYDRTRQYF. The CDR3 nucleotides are TGTGCCAGCAGTTACGACAGGACGCGGCAGTACTTC.

CDR3 sequence reads: CASSIISTGQETQYF. For the CDR3, the DNA is TGTGCCAGTAGTATTATTTCGACAGGTCAAGAGACCCAGTACTTC. The chain joins TRBV19 to TRBJ2-5; maybe TRBD1 (6 bases). Trimming stripped 3 bases from V and 2 bases from J, with 13 bases between. Germline V gene data show CDR1 as LNHDA and CDR2 as SQIVND (reference sequence). The CDR3 is made up of 15 amino acids.

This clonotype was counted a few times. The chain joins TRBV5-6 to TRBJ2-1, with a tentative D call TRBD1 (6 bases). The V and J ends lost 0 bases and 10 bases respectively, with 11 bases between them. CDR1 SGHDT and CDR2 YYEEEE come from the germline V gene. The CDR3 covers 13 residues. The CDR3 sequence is CASSLDQGNEQFF. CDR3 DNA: TGTGCCAGCAGCTTGGATCAGGGGAACGAGCAGTTCTTC.

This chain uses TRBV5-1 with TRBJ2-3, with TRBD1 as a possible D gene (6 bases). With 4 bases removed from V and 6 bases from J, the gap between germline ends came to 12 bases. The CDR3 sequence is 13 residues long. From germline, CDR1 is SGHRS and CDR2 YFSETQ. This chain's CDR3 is CASSQSRGDTQYF. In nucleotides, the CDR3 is TGCGCCAGCAGCCAATCTAGGGGGGATACGCAGTATTTT.

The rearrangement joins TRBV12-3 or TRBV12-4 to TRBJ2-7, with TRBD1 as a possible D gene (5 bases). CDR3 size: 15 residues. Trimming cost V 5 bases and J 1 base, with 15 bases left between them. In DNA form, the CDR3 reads TGTGCCAGCAGTCCCCAGGGCAGAAGGTCCTACGAGCAGTACTTC. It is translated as CASSPQGRRSYEQYF.

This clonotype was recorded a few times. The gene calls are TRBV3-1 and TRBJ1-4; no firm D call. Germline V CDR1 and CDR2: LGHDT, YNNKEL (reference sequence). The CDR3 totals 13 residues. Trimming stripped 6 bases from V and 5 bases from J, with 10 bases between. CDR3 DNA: TGTGCCAGCAGGAGGGCGGAGAATGAAAAACTGTTTTTT. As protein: CASRRAENEKLFF.

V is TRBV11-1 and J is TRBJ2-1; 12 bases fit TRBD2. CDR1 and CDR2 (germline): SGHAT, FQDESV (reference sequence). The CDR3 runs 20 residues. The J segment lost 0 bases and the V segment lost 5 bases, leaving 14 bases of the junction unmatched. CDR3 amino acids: CASSLRRTSGATSSYNEQFF. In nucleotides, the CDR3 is TGTGCCAGCAGCCTCAGGCGGACTAGCGGGGCCACTAGCTCCTACAATGAGCAGTTCTTC.

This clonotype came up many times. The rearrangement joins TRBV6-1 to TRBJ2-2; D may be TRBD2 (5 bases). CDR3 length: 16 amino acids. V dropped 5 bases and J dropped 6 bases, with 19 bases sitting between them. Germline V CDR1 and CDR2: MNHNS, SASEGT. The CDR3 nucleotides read TGTGCCAGCAGTACCGGCTGGAGGAGACGGTCCGGGGAGCTGTTTTTT. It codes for CASSTGWRRRSGELFF.

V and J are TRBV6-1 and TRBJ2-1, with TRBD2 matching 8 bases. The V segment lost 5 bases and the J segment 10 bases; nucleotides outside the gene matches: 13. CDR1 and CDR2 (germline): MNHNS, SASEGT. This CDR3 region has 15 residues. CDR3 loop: CASSPQTSGSSEQFF. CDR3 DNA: TGTGCCAGCAGTCCCCAAACAAGCGGGAGTAGCGAGCAGTTCTTC.

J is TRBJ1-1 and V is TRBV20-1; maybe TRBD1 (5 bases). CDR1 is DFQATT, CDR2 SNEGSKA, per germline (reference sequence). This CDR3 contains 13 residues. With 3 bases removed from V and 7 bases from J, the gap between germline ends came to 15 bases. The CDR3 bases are TGCAGTGCTAGGCACCCGCAGGGAGGTGAAGCTTTCTTT. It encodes CSARHPQGGEAFF.

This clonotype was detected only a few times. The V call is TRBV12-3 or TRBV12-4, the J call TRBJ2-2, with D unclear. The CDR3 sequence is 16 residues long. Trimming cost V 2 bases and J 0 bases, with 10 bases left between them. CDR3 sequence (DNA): TGTGCCAGCAGTTTACAGGACCCTGCGAACACCGGGGAGCTGTTTTTT. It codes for CASSLQDPANTGELFF.

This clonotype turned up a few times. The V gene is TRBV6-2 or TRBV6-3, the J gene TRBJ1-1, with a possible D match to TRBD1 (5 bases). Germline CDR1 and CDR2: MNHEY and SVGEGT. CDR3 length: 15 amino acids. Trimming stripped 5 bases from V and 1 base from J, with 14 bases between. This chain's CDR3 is CASSPGHAQNTEAFF. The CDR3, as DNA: TGTGCCAGCAGTCCCGGACACGCACAGAACACTGAAGCTTTCTTT.

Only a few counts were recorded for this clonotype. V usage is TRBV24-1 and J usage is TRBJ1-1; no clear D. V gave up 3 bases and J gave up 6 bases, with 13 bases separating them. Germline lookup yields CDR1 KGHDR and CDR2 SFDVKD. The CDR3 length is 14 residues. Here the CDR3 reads CATSDLGPLAEAFF. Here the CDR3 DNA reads TGTGCCACCAGTGATCTCGGGCCCTTGGCTGAAGCTTTCTTT.

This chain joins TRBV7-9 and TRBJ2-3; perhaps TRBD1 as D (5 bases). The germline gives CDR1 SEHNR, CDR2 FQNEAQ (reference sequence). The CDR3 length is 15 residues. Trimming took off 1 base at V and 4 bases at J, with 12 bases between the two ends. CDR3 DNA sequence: TGTGCCAGCAGCTTAGATGGGGCTGGCCCAGATACGCAGTATTTT. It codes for CASSLDGAGPDTQYF.

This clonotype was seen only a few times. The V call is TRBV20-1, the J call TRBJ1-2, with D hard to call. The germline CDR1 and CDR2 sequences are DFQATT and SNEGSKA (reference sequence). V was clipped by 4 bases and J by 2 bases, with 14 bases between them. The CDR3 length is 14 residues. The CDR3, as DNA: TGCAGTGCTATGTCGGGCAGTTGGAACTATGGCTACACCTTC. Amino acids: CSAMSGSWNYGYTF.

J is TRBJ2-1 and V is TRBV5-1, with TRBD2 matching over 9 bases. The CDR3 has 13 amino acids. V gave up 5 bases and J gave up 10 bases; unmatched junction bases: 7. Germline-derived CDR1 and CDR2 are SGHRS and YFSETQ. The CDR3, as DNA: TGCGCCAGCAGGGGACTAGCCCTTCAGGAGCAGTTCTTC. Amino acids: CASRGLALQEQFF.

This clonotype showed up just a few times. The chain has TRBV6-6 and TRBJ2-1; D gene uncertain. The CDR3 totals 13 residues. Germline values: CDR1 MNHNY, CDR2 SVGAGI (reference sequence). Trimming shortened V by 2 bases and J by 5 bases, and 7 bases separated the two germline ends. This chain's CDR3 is CASSYRENNEQFF. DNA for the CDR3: TGTGCCAGCAGTTACCGCGAGAACAATGAGCAGTTCTTC.

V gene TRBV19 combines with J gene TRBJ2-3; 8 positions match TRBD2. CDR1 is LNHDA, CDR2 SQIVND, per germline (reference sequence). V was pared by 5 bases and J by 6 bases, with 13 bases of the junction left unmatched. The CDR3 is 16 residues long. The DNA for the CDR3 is TGTGCCAGTAGTGCGGGACTGAGCGGGAGATACGATACGCAGTATTTT. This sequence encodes CASSAGLSGRYDTQYF.

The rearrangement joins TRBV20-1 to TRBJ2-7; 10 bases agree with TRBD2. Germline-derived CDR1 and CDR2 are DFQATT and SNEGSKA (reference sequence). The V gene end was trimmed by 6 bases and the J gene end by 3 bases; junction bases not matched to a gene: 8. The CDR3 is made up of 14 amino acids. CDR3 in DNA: TGCAGTGCAAAGGGGCTAGCGGGAGTCTACGAGCAGTACTTC. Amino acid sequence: CSAKGLAGVYEQYF.

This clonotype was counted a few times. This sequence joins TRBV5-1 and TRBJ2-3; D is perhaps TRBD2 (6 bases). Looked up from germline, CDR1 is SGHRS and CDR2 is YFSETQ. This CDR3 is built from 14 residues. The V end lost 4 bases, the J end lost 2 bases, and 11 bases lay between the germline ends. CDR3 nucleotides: TGCGCCAGCAGCCAGCGGGCATACACAGATACGCAGTATTTT. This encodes CASSQRAYTDTQYF.

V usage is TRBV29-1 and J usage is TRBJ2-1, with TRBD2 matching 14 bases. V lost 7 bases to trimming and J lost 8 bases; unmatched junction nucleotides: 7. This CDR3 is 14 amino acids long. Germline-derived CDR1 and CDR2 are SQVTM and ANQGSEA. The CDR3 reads CSGSGTSGSDEQFF. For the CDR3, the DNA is TGCAGCGGCTCCGGGACTAGCGGGAGTGATGAGCAGTTCTTC.

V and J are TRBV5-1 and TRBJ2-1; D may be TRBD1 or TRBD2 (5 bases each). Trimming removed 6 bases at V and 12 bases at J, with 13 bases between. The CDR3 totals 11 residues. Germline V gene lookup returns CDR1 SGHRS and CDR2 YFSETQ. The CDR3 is CASKGDQWQFF. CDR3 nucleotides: TGCGCCAGCAAAGGGGACCAGTGGCAGTTCTTC.

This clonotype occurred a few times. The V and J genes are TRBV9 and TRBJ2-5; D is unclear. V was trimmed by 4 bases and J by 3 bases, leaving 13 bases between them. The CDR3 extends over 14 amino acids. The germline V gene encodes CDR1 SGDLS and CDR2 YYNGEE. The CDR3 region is CASSPRLSKETQYF. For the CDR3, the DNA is TGTGCCAGCAGCCCCCGACTGAGCAAAGAGACCCAGTACTTC.